The count of the clone carrying this TCR beta chain is one. Its target is not known. Profiled with immunoSEQ multiplex PCR; TCRdb holds only in-frame clones, not every one. The repertoire holds roughly 4,500 clones, around 80% seen once, with approximately 15% in the top ten. The sample originates from a study of T cell repertoires in ileal Crohn's disease. Study information: Patients had a median approximately 8-year disease duration, and less than 40% were active smokers.

Study-level findings and limits: Endoscopic recurrence occurred in every patient whose clonality exceeded 26.8%.

The CDR3 runs to 16 residues. Germline loops: CDR1 SNHLY, CDR2 FYNNEI. V dropped 4 bases and J dropped 10; count of bases not matched to a gene: 15. This receptor was identified in an adult with Crohn's disease. The J gene is TRBJ2-3, the V gene TRBV2, with 9 positions matching TRBD2. The sequencing sample was made of ileal tissue. The CDR3 DNA follows: TGTGCCAGCAGTGTGGGAGCTGGCGGGGGGGCTTATCCGCAGTATTTT. Translation gives CASSVGAGGGAYPQYF.